The count of the clone carrying this TCR beta chain is one. The antigen is unknown. These data belong to a study of CD8+ T cells in alopecia areata. Study background: Each of the treated patients was given oral tofacitinib, 5 to 10 mg twice daily, for moderate-to-severe alopecia areata. The study's findings and limits: Scalp sample sequencing also detects resident alphabeta T cells of normal skin. In lesional scalp, particularly from alopecia totalis/universalis, clonality was higher than in normal scalp.

Investigators sorted PBMCs to obtain both CD4+ and CD8+ T cells. From germline, CDR1 is LNHNV and CDR2 YYDKDF (reference sequence). V trimming: 4 bases; J trimming: 8 bases; junction bases outside the gene matches: 6. The CDR3 totals 13 residues. Extracted RNA was reverse transcribed, and the resulting cDNA served as sequencing template. Data came from immunoSEQ multiplex PCR; TCRdb stores just in-frame clones and leaves some out. The sample consists of about 150,000 clones, about 50% of them appearing once. The sequenced sample was CD8+ T cells sorted from blood, obtained at week 0. The source is a human donor with alopecia areata. The chain employs TRBV15 and TRBJ1-1; 8 nucleotides line up with TRBD1. The CDR3 region has the DNA TGTGCCACCAGCAAGACCAGGGGGCGGGAAGCTTTCTTT. Its translation: CATSKTRGREAFF.